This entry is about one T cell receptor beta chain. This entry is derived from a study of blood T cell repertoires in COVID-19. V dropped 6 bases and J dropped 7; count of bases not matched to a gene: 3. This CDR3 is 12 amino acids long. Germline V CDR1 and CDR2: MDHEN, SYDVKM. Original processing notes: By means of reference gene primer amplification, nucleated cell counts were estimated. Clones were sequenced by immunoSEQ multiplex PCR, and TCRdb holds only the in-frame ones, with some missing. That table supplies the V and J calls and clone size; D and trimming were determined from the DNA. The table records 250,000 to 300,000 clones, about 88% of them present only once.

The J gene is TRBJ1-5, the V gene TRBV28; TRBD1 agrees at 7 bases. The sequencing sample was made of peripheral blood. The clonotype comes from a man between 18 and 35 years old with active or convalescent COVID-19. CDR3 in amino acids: CASRPGGQPQHF. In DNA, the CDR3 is TGTGCCAGCAGGCCAGGGGGACAGCCCCAGCATTTT.